This T cell receptor (beta chain) was profiled in a study of CD8 T cells in ankylosing spondylitis. Trimming took off 4 bases at V and 7 bases at J, with 17 bases between the two ends. The germline CDR1 and CDR2 sequences are MNHEY and SMNVEV (reference sequence). This CDR3 is built from 14 residues. TCRdb processed the 5' RACE reads anew with MiXCR; each CDR3 protein has one entry. The sample carries about 27,000 distinct CDR3 sequences, roughly 7.3% recorded once. Broader study findings: Researchers reportedly found disease-linked clones significantly enriched in matched ankylosing spondylitis synovial fluid. Typical of ankylosing spondylitis blood, it appeared, was a TCR beta motif of under 10 highly homologous variants.

This clonotype was picked up a small number of times. The antigen is undetermined. The receptor was isolated from a male donor with ankylosing spondylitis or in good health (not recorded which). Source material: blood. The chain couples TRBV27 to TRBJ2-7; weak D call: TRBD1 (6 bases). The CDR3, as DNA: TGTGCCAGCAGTTGGGGGCCCCGATGGAGGGAGCAGTACTTC. This translates into CASSWGPRWREQYF.